One T cell receptor beta chain is described in this entry. Its specificity is not known. Documented treatment: 15 to 20 received Ad26.COV2.S at low or high dose, single or two shots; five or six received placebo; per-sample allocation not given. Sampling was performed 63 days after the first vaccine or placebo injection. The sample belongs to a study of Ad26.COV2.S vaccination and SARS-CoV-2 variants. Only in-frame clones appear in the TCRdb table, and some are missing; sequencing was by immunoSEQ multiplex PCR. The table records about 240,000 clones, roughly 90% of them present only once. Points from the study as a whole: The placebo group had lower spike-specific TCR breadth than the vaccine recipients did.

Per the germline V gene, CDR1 is LGHDT and CDR2 is YNNKEL (reference sequence). This CDR3 comprises 10 residues. V was trimmed by 2 bases and J by 14 bases, leaving 9 bases between them. The TCR comes from a person between 18 and 65 years old who received the Ad26.COV2.S COVID-19 vaccine or a placebo. The sample in question was peripheral blood, obtained in a trial of Ad26.COV2.S vaccine versus placebo. The chain combines TRBV3-1 (or the pseudogene TRBV3-2) with TRBJ1-1; D gene ambiguous. This CDR3 is CASSQPPLFF. In DNA, the CDR3 is TGTGCCAGCAGCCAACCCCCCCTCTTCTTT.